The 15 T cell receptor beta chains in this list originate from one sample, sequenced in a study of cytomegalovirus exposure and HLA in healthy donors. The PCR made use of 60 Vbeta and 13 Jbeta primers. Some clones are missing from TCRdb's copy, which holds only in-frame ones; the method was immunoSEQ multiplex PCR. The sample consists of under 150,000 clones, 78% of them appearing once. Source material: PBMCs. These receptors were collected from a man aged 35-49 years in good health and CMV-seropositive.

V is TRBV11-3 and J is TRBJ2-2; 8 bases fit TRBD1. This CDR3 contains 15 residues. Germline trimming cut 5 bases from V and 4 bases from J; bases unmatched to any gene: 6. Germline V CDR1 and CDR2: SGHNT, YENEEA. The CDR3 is CASSPQGAFTGELFF. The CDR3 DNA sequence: TGTGCCAGCAGCCCGCAGGGGGCGTTCACCGGGGAGCTGTTTTTT.

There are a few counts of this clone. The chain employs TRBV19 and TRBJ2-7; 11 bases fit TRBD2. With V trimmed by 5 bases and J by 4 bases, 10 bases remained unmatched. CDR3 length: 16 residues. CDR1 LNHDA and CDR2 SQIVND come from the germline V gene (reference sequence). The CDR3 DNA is TGTGCCAGTAGTGGAACTAGCGGGAGAGTGAGTTACGAGCAGTACTTC. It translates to CASSGTSGRVSYEQYF.

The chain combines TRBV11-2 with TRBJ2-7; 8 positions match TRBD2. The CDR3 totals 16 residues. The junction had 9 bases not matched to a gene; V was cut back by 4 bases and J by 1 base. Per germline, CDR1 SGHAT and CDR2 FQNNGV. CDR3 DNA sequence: TGTGCCAGCAGCTCGGCCCGGACTAGCCGTTCCTACGAGCAGTACTTC. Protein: CASSSARTSRSYEQYF.

For the CDR3, the DNA is TGTGCCAGCAACGAGGAGATGAACACTGAAGCTTTCTTT. Protein product: CASNEEMNTEAFF. This sequence joins TRBV2 and TRBJ1-1; no clear D. Per germline, CDR1 SNHLY and CDR2 FYNNEI. The CDR3 has 13 residues. The germline V and J ends were trimmed by 7 bases and 0 bases, with 9 bases remaining between them.

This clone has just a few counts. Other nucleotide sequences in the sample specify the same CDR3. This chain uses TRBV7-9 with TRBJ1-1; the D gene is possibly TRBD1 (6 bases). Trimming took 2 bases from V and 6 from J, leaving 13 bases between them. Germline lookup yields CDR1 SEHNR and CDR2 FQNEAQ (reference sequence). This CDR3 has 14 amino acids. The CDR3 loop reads CASSLKGGRAEAFF. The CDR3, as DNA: TGTGCCAGCAGCTTAAAGGGGGGGCGGGCTGAAGCTTTCTTT.

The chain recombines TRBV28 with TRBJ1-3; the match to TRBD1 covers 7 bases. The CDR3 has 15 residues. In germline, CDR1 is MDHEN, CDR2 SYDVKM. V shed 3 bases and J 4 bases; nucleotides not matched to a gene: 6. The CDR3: CASSLRQGSGNTIYF. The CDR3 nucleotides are TGTGCCAGCAGTTTGAGACAGGGTTCAGGAAACACCATATATTTT.

CDR3 amino acids: CASSYGKGLQETQYF. CDR3 bases: TGTGCCAGCAGTTACGGGAAGGGACTCCAAGAGACCCAGTACTTC. This chain connects TRBV6-6 to TRBJ2-5; a possible D gene is TRBD2 (6 bases). The V gene lost 2 bases and the J gene lost 1 base, with 11 bases spanning the gap. The CDR3 loop spans 15 amino acids. CDR1 and CDR2 from the germline V gene are MNHNY and SVGAGI (reference sequence).

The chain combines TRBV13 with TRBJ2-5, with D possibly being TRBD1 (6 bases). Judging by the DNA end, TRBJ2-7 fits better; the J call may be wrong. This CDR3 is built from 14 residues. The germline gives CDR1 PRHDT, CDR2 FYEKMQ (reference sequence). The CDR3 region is CASSRPGHAYEQYF. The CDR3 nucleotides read TGTGCCAGCAGCCGCCCGGGACACGCCTACGAGCAGTACTTC.

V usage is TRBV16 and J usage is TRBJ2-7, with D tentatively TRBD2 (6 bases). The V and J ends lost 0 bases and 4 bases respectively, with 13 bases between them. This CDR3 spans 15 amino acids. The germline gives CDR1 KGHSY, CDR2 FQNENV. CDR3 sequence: CASSQSRTITYEQYF. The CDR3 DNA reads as TGTGCCAGCAGCCAATCGAGGACTATAACTTACGAGCAGTACTTC.

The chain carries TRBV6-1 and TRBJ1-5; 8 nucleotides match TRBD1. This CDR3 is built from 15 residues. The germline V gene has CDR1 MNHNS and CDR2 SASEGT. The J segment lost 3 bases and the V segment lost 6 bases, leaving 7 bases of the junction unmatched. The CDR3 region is CASRRMTGDNQPQHF. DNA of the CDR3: TGTGCCAGCAGGAGAATGACAGGGGACAATCAGCCCCAGCATTTT.

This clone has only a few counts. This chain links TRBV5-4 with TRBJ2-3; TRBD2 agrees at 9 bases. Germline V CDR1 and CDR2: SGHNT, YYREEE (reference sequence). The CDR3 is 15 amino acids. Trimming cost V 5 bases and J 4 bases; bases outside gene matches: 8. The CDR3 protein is CASRLAGVGADTQYF. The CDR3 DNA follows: TGTGCCAGCAGATTAGCGGGAGTGGGCGCAGATACGCAGTATTTT.

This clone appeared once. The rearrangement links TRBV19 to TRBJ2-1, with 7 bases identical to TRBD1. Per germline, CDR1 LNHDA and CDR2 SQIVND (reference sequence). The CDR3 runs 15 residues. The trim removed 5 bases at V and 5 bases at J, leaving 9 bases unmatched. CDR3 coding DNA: TGTGCCAGTAGTGGAACCCGGGACAGCCACAATGAGCAGTTCTTC. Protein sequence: CASSGTRDSHNEQFF.

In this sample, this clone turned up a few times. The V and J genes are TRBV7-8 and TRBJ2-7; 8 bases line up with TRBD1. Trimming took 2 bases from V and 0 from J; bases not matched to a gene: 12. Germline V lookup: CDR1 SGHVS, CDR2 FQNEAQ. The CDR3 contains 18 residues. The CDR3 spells CASSLHPRRDRYSYEQYF. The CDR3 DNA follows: TGTGCCAGCAGCTTACACCCTAGAAGGGACAGGTACTCCTACGAGCAGTACTTC.

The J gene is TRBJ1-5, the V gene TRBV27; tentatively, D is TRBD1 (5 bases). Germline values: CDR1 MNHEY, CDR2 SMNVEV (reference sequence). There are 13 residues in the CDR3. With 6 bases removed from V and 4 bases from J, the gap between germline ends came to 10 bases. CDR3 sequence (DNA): TGTGCCAGCAGCCTGACAGAGAATCAGCCCCAGCATTTT. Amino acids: CASSLTENQPQHF.

The CDR3 DNA reads TGTGCCAGCAGTTACTCCTTTCAAGCAGCGGCCATAGGACTGTTTTTT. It yields the protein CASSYSFQAAAIGLFF. The genes are TRBV6-5 and TRBJ1-4; no definite D call. With 0 bases removed from V and 13 bases from J, the gap between germline ends came to 21 bases. CDR1 is MNHEY and CDR2 is SVGAGI in the germline V gene. The CDR3 contains 16 residues.